This T cell receptor (beta chain) was sequenced during a study of T-cell memory formation after mild COVID-19. Overall study context: TCR clusters were mostly donor specific.

CDR1 is MNHNS, CDR2 SASEGT, per germline. The CDR3 extends over 16 amino acids. Trimming took 0 bases from V and 1 from J, leaving 10 bases between them. This clonotype was recorded at least ten times. The 5'RACE method, run with constant-segment primers, produced TCR alpha and TCR beta cDNA libraries (carrying sample barcodes and UMIs). Using its own MiXCR run on the 5' RACE reads, TCRdb lists one record per CDR3 protein. The profile covers some 150,000 distinct CDR3 sequences, with about 5.7% appearing a single time and approximately 2% taken by the ten largest. The rearrangement uses TRBV6-1 and TRBJ1-5; D remains unclear. The receptor comes from an adult woman who had mild COVID-19 (a few samples of this study predate the infection). Cell type and time point are not known. The material sequenced was PBMCs or a T cell subset sorted from them (not recorded which). The CDR3, as DNA: TGTGCCAGCAGTGAAGCGCCATGGCAGAGCAATCAGCCCCAGCATTTT. It specifies CASSEAPWQSNQPQHF.